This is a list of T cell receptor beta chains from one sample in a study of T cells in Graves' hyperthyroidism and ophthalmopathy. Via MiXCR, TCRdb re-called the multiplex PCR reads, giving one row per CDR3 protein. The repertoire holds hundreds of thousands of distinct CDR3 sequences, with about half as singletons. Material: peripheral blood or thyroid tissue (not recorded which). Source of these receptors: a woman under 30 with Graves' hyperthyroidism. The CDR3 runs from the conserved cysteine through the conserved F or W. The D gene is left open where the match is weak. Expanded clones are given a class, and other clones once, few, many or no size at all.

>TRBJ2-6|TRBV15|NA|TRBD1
CAASSATGAGANVLTF
TGTGCCGCCAGCAGCGCGACAGGGGCTGGGGCCAACGTCCTGACTTTC
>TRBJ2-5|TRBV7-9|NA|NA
CASSLEGTGETQYF
TGTGCCAGCAGCTTGGAAGGGACCGGCGAGACCCAGTACTTC
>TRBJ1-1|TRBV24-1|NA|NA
CATAMNTEAFF
TGTGCCACGGCCATGAACACTGAAGCTTTCTTT
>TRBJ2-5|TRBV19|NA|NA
CASSMGPAGSETQYF
TGTGCCAGTAGTATGGGACCGGCAGGGTCGGAGACCCAGTACTTC
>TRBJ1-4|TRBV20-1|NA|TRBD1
CSARRDRNEKLFF
TGCAGTGCTAGAAGGGACAGAAATGAAAAACTGTTTTTT
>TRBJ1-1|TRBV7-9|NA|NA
CASSPPRGRVDTEAFF
TGTGCCAGCAGTCCACCCCGAGGCAGGGTCGACACTGAAGCTTTCTTT
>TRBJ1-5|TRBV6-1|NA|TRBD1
CASKDRGPYSNQPQHF
TGTGCCAGCAAGGACAGGGGGCCTTATAGCAATCAGCCCCAGCATTTT
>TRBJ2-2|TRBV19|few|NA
CASSRDGYTGELFF
TGTGCCAGTAGTAGGGACGGTTACACCGGGGAGCTGTTTTTT
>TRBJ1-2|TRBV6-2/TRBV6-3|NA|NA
CASGSPISPRGYTF
TGTGCTAGTGGTTCTCCTATCAGCCCCCGGGGCTACACCTTC
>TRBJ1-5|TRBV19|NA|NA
CASSKTGTGNLPQHF
TGTGCCAGTAGTAAGACCGGGACCGGGAATTTACCCCAGCATTTT
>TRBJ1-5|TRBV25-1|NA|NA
CASSGIIGAGQPQHF
TGTGCCAGCAGTGGTATCATCGGGGCGGGTCAGCCCCAGCATTTT
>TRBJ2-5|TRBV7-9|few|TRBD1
CASSPPGQGARETQYF
TGTGCCAGCAGCCCCCCCGGCCAGGGGGCCAGGGAGACCCAGTACTTC
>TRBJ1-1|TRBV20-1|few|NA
CSAPVATEAFF
TGCAGTGCCCCGGTGGCAACTGAAGCTTTCTTT
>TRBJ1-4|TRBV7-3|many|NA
CASSLGRGLNEKLFF
TGTGCCAGCAGCTTAGGCAGGGGCCTAAACGAAAAACTGTTTTTT
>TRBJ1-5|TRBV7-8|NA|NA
CASSFGTVYSNQPQHF
TGTGCCAGCAGCTTCGGGACGGTCTATAGCAATCAGCCCCAGCATTTT
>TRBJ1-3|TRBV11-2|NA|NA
CASTPPRPGNPGNTIYF
TGTGCCAGCACCCCCCCCCGACCAGGGAATCCTGGAAACACCATATATTTT
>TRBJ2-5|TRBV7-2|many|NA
CASSLGRTGETQYF
TGTGCCAGCAGCTTAGGAAGGACGGGCGAGACCCAGTACTTC
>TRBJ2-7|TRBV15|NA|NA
CATSWRSERGDYEQYF
TGTGCCACCAGCTGGAGAAGTGAGCGTGGGGACTACGAGCAGTACTTC
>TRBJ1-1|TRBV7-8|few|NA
CASSTWGLAEAFF
TGTGCCAGCAGCACATGGGGGCTTGCTGAAGCTTTCTTT
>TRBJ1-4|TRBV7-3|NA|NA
CASSNSGLTGEKLFF
TGTGCCAGCAGCAACTCCGGGCTAACTGGTGAAAAACTGTTTTTT
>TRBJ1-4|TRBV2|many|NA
CASSSMVPSEKLFF
TGTGCCAGCAGTTCCATGGTTCCCAGTGAAAAACTGTTTTTT
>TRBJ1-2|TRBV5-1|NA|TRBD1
CASSSRTGALSGYTF
TGCGCCAGCAGCTCCCGGACAGGGGCCCTCTCTGGCTACACCTTC
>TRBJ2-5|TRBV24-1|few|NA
CATSGSQETQYF
TGTGCCACCTCCGGGTCCCAAGAGACCCAGTACTTC
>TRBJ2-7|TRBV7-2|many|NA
CASSFLRGVEQYF
TGTGCCAGCAGCTTCCTCAGAGGTGTAGAGCAGTACTTC
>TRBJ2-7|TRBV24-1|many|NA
CATSDDASSYEQYF
TGTGCCACCAGTGACGACGCTAGCTCCTACGAGCAGTACTTC
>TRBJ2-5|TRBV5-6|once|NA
CASTRAAQETQYF
TGTGCCAGCACCCGGGCAGCACAAGAGACCCAGTACTTC
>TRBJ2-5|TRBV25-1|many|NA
CASSELDSQETQYF
TGTGCCAGCAGTGAACTCGACAGCCAAGAGACCCAGTACTTC